This passage covers 10 T cell receptor beta chains from one sample sequenced in a study of beta chain features in type 1 diabetes. Study-wide points: Across all four CD4+ subsets, people with type 1 diabetes showed modestly shorter TCRB CDR3s.

Since all of the isolated RNA was reverse transcribed, expressed TCRB transcripts were what got sequenced. Only in-frame clones appear in the TCRdb table, and some are missing; sequencing was by immunoSEQ multiplex PCR. Of some 160,000 clones detected, 7.5% to 9.5% appear once; the ten largest clones hold around 0.5%. For these TCRs, the target antigens are not known. The sequencing sample was made of central memory CD4+ T cells from blood. These receptors all stem from a woman under 30 with type 1 diabetes.

The V gene is TRBV5-6, the J gene TRBJ2-3; 11 bases align to TRBD2. Trimming removed 4 bases from V and 4 bases from J; junction bases left unmatched: 8. The germline CDR1 and CDR2 sequences are SGHDT and YYEEEE. CDR3 length: 16 amino acids. This CDR3 is CASSTGTSGTADTQYF. CDR3 in DNA: TGTGCCAGCAGCACCGGGACTAGCGGAACCGCAGATACGCAGTATTTT.

This clone was recorded a few times. The V call is TRBV2, the J call TRBJ1-5, with D unresolved. Germline-derived CDR1 and CDR2 are SNHLY and FYNNEI. This CDR3 has 13 amino acids. V was trimmed by 1 base and J by 5 bases, leaving 6 bases between them. DNA of the CDR3: TGTGCCAGCAGTGAAGGAGTCGATCAGCCCCAGCATTTT. It specifies CASSEGVDQPQHF.

This clone was detected a few times. CDR3 in DNA: TGTGCCAGCAGGCGACTAACCCACGACAATGAGCAGTTCTTC. This encodes CASRRLTHDNEQFF. The genes are TRBV2 and TRBJ2-1; maybe TRBD2 (5 bases). CDR1 is SNHLY, CDR2 FYNNEI, per germline. The CDR3 is 14 amino acids. Trimming took 6 bases from V and 5 from J, leaving 14 bases between them.

The rearrangement links TRBV15 to TRBJ2-3; perhaps TRBD1 as D (6 bases). The germline V and J ends were trimmed by 3 bases and 2 bases, with 18 bases remaining between them. The CDR3 totals 17 residues. In germline, CDR1 is LNHNV, CDR2 YYDKDF (reference sequence). The DNA for the CDR3 is TGTGCCACCAGCAGGGCAAGGGGACAATATATCACAGATACGCAGTATTTT. As protein: CATSRARGQYITDTQYF. Filled out from reference TRBV15 and TRBJ2-3, the complete variable domain reads DAMVIQNPRYQVTQFGKPVTLSCSQTLNHNVMYWYQQKSSQAPKLLFHYYDKDFNNEADTPDNFQSRRPNTSFCFLDIRSPGLGDTAMYLCATSRARGQYITDTQYFGPGTRLTVL.

The chain links TRBV28 to TRBJ1-5; TRBD1 matches at 7 bases. The germline V gene encodes CDR1 MDHEN and CDR2 SYDVKM. This CDR3 is built from 14 residues. V dropped 5 bases and J dropped 5; count of bases not matched to a gene: 6. CDR3 protein: CASSIGQVDQPQHF. CDR3 nucleotides: TGTGCCAGCAGTATCGGACAGGTCGATCAGCCCCAGCATTTT. The entire variable domain, with the rest obtained from reference TRBV28 and TRBJ1-5, is as follows: DVKVTQSSRYLVKRTGEKVFLECVQDMDHENMFWYRQDPGLGLRLIYFSYDVKMKEKGDIPEGYSVSREKKERFSLILESASTNQTSMYLCASSIGQVDQPQHFGDGTRLSIL.

This clone occurred a few times. V gene TRBV2 combines with J gene TRBJ1-1; D is undetermined. Trimming removed 11 bases from V and 4 bases from J, with 17 bases in between. The germline gives CDR1 SNHLY, CDR2 FYNNEI. The CDR3 runs 13 residues. For the CDR3, the DNA is TGTGCCCTTCGACTAGGGATGCCCACTGAAGCTTTCTTT. Translated: CALRLGMPTEAFF. The full variable domain, completed using reference TRBV2 and TRBJ1-1, is EPEVTQTPSHQVTQMGQEVILRCVPISNHLYFYWYRQILGQKVEFLVSFYNNEISEKSEIFDDQFSVERPDGSNFTLKIRSTKLEDSAMYFCALRLGMPTEAFFGQGTRLTVV.

The chain is built from TRBV7-8 and TRBJ2-7; TRBD2 agrees at 8 bases. The CDR3 covers 17 residues. J lost 3 bases, V lost 0 bases, and 10 bases had no gene match. Germline-derived CDR1 and CDR2 are SGHVS and FQNEAQ. The CDR3 DNA sequence: TGTGCCAGCAGCTTAGCGCTCATAGGAGCGGGAGTCTACGAGCAGTACTTC. Its protein is CASSLALIGAGVYEQYF. The full variable domain, in which reference TRBV7-8 and TRBJ2-7 provide the parts outside the CDR3, is GAGVSQSPRYKVAKRGQDVALRCDPISGHVSLFWYQQALGQGPEFLTYFQNEAQLDKSGLPSDRFFAERPEGSVSTLKIQRTQQEDSAVYLCASSLALIGAGVYEQYFGPGTRLTVT.

This clone was seen a few times. The V and J genes are TRBV7-9 and TRBJ2-4; 11 positions match TRBD2. V lost 2 bases, J lost 6 bases, and 12 bases stayed unmatched. The CDR3 is 18 amino acids. Germline V lookup: CDR1 SEHNR, CDR2 FQNEAQ (reference sequence). The CDR3: CASSLPPRLAGTINIQYF. The CDR3 DNA follows: TGTGCCAGCAGCTTACCTCCTCGACTAGCGGGGACCATAAACATTCAGTACTTC.

This clone showed up just a few times. Other DNA variants within this sample encode the same CDR3. This chain links TRBV5-1 with TRBJ2-1; maybe TRBD1 (6 bases). Trimming left V 0 bases short and J 3 bases short, with 10 bases between. Germline CDR1 reads SGHRS; CDR2 reads YFSETQ. The CDR3 has 15 amino acids. The CDR3 DNA reads as TGCGCCAGCAGCTTGGATGGACAGAACTACAATGAGCAGTTCTTC. It yields the protein CASSLDGQNYNEQFF.

This clone was seen only a few times. Other DNA sequences in the sample encode the same CDR3. V gene TRBV18 combines with J gene TRBJ2-3, with 11 bases identical to TRBD2. J gave up 0 bases and V 3 bases, and 2 bases lay outside the gene matches. This CDR3 is built from 16 residues. Germline V CDR1 and CDR2: KGHSH, LQKENI. CDR3: CASSPRLAGSTDTQYF. The CDR3 nucleotides are TGTGCCAGCTCACCTCGACTAGCGGGAAGCACAGATACGCAGTATTTT.